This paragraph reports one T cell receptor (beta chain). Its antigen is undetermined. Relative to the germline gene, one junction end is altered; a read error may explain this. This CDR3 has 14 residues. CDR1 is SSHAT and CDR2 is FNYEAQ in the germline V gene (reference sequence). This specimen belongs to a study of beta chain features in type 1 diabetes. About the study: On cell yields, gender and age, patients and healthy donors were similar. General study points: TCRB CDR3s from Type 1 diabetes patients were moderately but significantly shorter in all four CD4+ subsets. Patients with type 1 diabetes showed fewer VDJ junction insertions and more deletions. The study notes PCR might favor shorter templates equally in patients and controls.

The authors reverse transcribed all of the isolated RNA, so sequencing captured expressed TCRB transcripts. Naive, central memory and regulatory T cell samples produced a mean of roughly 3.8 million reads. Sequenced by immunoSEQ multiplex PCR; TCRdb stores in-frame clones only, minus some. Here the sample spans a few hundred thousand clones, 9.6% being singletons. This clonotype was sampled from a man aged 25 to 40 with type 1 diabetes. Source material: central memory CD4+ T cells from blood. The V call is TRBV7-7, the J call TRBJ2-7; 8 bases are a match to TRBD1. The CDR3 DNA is TGTGCTAGCAGCTCGACAGGGGTGTCTGGCGAGCAGTACTTC. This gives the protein CASSSTGVSGEQYF.